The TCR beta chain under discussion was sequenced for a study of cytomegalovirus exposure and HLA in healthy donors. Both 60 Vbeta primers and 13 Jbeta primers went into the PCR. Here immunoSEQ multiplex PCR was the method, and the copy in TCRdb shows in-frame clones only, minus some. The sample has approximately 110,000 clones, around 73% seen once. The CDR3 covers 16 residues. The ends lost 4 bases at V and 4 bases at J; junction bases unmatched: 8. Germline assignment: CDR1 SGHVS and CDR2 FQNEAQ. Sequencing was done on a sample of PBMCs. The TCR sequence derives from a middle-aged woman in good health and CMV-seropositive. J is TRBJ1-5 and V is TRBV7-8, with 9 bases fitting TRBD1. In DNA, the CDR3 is TGTGCCAGCAGCTCACAGTCGACAGGGGGAAATCAGCCCCAGCATTTT. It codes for CASSSQSTGGNQPQHF.